The 8 T cell receptor beta chains listed next were all sequenced from one sample in a study of CD8 T cells in Susac syndrome. Reverse transcription used roughly 0.45 to 1 ug RNA and random hexamers. TCRdb analysed the immunoSEQ multiplex PCR reads with MiXCR anew, one entry per CDR3 protein. Here the sample spans 150,000 to 190,000 distinct CDR3 sequences, 94% being singletons. The sample consisted of CD8+ T cells from PBMCs. These receptor sequences come from a human donor with multiple sclerosis.

This sequence joins TRBV5-1 and TRBJ2-7, with unresolved D. CDR1 is SGHRS, CDR2 YFSETQ, per germline. With 5 bases removed from V and 3 bases from J, the gap between germline ends came to 6 bases. The CDR3 covers 11 residues. The chain's CDR3 is CASRDGYEQYF. CDR3 bases: TGCGCCAGCAGGGACGGCTACGAGCAGTACTTC.

The V gene is TRBV9, the J gene TRBJ2-3; 11 positions match TRBD2. This CDR3 has 15 amino acids. The germline V gene encodes CDR1 SGDLS and CDR2 YYNGEE. V lost 2 bases, J lost 5 bases, and 4 bases stayed unmatched. As DNA, the CDR3 is TGTGCCAGCAGCGTTAGCGGGGGGGCCTTAGATACGCAGTATTTT. It yields the protein CASSVSGGALDTQYF.

This chain's CDR3 is CASGGTGDLQPQHF. The CDR3 region has the DNA TGTGCCAGCGGAGGGACAGGGGATCTTCAGCCCCAGCATTTT. J is TRBJ1-5 and V is TRBV27; 10 nucleotides agree with TRBD1. There are 14 residues in the CDR3. Germline V gene data show CDR1 as MNHEY and CDR2 as SMNVEV (reference sequence). Germline trimming cut 8 bases from V and 6 bases from J; bases unmatched to any gene: 7.

The genes are TRBV4-2 and TRBJ2-1; the match to TRBD2 covers 7 bases. Germline values: CDR1 LGHNA, CDR2 YNFKEQ. The length of the CDR3 is 16 residues. V shed 1 base and J 8 bases; nucleotides not matched to a gene: 11. The CDR3 DNA sequence: TGTGCCAGCAGCCAAGGGCTGACTAGCCCCTTCGATGAGCAGTTCTTC. As protein: CASSQGLTSPFDEQFF.

The chain uses TRBV27 and TRBJ2-7; perhaps TRBD2 as D (6 bases). Per germline, CDR1 MNHEY and CDR2 SMNVEV (reference sequence). The CDR3 is 13 residues long. The V gene lost 3 bases and the J gene lost 6 bases, with 12 bases spanning the gap. Here the CDR3 reads CASSLAGSGEQYF. CDR3 nucleotides: TGTGCCAGCAGTTTGGCGGGGTCCGGCGAGCAGTACTTC.

V and J are TRBV7-8 and TRBJ2-7; no firm D call. The germline gives CDR1 SGHVS, CDR2 FQNEAQ. The V and J ends lost 5 bases and 5 bases respectively, with 13 bases between them. The CDR3 extends over 13 amino acids. The CDR3 sequence: CASSPNARDEQYF. In DNA, the CDR3 is TGTGCCAGCAGCCCGAACGCAAGAGACGAGCAGTACTTC.

CDR3 residues: CAWIGPTYEQYF. CDR3 nucleotides: TGTGCCTGGATAGGGCCGACCTACGAGCAGTACTTC. This chain links TRBV30 with TRBJ2-7; D unresolved. From germline, CDR1 is GTSNPN and CDR2 SVGIG (reference sequence). The CDR3 length is 12 residues. V lost 4 bases and J 2 bases, leaving 9 bases between the germline ends.

V usage is TRBV7-9 and J usage is TRBJ2-1; a possible D gene is TRBD1 (6 bases). The CDR3 consists of 13 residues. Germline CDR1 and CDR2: SEHNR and FQNEAQ (reference sequence). V gave up 11 bases and J gave up 6 bases, with 17 bases separating them. CDR3 amino acids: CAGQGWVANEQFF. The CDR3 DNA follows: TGTGCCGGTCAGGGGTGGGTGGCCAATGAGCAGTTCTTC.